This TCR beta chain was observed in a study of blood T cell repertoires in COVID-19. Study-level background: Acute-phase and convalescent COVID-19 samples originated in the United States, Italy and Spain. PBMCs, B-cell-depleted T cells, or T cells were the source of the cDNA or gDNA that made up the material.

In Seattle, patients joined the study during active infection and were tracked longitudinally. In the authors' methods: Estimates of nucleated cell counts were drawn from the amplification of reference gene primers. Using immunoSEQ multiplex PCR, the repertoire was profiled, and TCRdb retains in-frame clones only, with some absent. That table supplies the V and J calls and clone size; D and trimming were determined from the DNA. The sample has 300,000 to 400,000 clones, about 90% seen once; the top ten hold about 6%. The sample consisted of peripheral blood. This receptor was identified in a woman in her fifties or sixties with COVID-19, enrolled during active disease.

The CDR3 nucleotides are TGTGCCAGTAGTACAACGGGACAGGCAAATGGCTACACCTTC. Translating gives CASSTTGQANGYTF. This chain joins TRBV19 and TRBJ1-2; 8 bases fit TRBD1. Germline loops: CDR1 LNHDA, CDR2 SQIVND (reference sequence). The CDR3 spans 14 residues. The V gene end was trimmed by 4 bases and the J gene end by 6 bases; junction bases not matched to a gene: 7.